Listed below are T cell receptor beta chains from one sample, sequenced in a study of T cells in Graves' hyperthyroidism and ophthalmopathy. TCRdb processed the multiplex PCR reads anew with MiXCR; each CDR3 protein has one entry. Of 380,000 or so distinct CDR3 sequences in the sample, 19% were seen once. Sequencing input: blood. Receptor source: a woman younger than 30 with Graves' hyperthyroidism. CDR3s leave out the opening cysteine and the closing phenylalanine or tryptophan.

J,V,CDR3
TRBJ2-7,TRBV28,ASTEVGTTSYEQY
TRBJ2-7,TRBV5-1,ASSGTGSSEQY
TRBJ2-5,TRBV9,ASSRGHAQGETQY
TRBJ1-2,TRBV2,ASSEDIWGYT
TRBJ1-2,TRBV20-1,SASDGANYGYT
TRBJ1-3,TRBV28,ASSSRVSSGNTIY
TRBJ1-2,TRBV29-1,SDHRGPIYGYT
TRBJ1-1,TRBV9,ASSPTGAINTEAF
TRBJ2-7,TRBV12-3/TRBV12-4,ASSSGQGSREQY
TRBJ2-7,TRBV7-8,ASSLTGGYEPY
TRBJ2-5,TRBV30,AWTGIETQY
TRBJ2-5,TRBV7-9,ASSSWQGETQY
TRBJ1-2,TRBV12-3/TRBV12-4,ASNPQPSGYGYT
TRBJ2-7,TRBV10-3,AISESKGSEQY
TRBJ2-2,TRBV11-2,ASSSMGSGRPLNTGELF
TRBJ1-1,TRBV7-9,ASSYNREGTEAF
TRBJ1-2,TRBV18,ASSPWTGDDYT
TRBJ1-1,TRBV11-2,ASSLEGGGEEKGEAF
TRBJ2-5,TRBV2,ASKGTRGAETQY
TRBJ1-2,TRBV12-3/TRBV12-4,ASSLAEGEDGYT
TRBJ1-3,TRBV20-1,SAREGEVTIY
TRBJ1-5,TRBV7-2,ASSFGRSQPQH
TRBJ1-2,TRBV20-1,SAGTALNYGYT
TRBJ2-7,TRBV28,ASSSLRYEQY
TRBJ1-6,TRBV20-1,SARGGEPVGEALH
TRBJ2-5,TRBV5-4,ASSGTGQRVETQY
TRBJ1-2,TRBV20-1,SAISAANYGYT
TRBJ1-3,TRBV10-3,AIMASGNTIY
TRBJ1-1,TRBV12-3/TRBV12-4,ASSSRTGGKRTNTEAF